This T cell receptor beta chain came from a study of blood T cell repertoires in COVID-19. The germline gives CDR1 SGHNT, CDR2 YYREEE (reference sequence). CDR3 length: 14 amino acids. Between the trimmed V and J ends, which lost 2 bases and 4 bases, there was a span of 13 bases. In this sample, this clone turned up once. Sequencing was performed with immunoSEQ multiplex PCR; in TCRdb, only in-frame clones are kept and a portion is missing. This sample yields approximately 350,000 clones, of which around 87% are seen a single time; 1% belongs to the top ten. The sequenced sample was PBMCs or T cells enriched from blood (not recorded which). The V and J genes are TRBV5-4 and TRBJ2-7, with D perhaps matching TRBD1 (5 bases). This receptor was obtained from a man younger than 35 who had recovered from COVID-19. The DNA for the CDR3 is TGTGCCAGCAGCTTAGGCAGGGCACCATACGAGCAGTACTTC. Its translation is CASSLGRAPYEQYF.